These T cell receptor beta chains were read from a single sample in a study of persistence of HIV-infected CD4 T cells. Their antigen targets remain unknown. Assay used: immunoSEQ multiplex PCR; TCRdb lists only in-frame clones, some missing. The sample includes tens of thousands of clones, about 81% of them seen just once. This specimen consisted of CD4+ T cells sorted from PBMCs after 18-hour stimulation, obtained from a patient who received antiretroviral therapy. These receptors were obtained from an adult man with HIV who was CMV-seropositive. Each CDR3 is given with its conserved first and last residue.

V	J	CDR3
TRBV10-3	TRBJ2-7	CAISEGDYEQYF
TRBV5-1	TRBJ1-1	CASSLVQLNTEAFF
TRBV6-5	TRBJ1-2	CASSYSYRGDDYGYTF
TRBV4-1	TRBJ1-1	CASGTVAEAFF
TRBV9	TRBJ2-5	CASSVGGGWETQYF
TRBV27	TRBJ1-1	CANPTGSNTEAFF
TRBV30	TRBJ1-1	CAWSVQIEAFF
TRBV3-1/TRBV3-2	TRBJ1-5	CASSQDVGQPQHF
TRBV5-1	TRBJ1-1	CASSLPGQMNTEAFF
TRBV6-5	TRBJ1-2	CASSGDGYGYTF
TRBV7-9	TRBJ1-2	CASMPGQGAWGYTF
TRBV11-3	TRBJ2-1	CASSLGLAVHNEQFF
TRBV15	TRBJ1-1	CATSRGGNTEAFF
TRBV6-5	TRBJ1-2	CASSYRQKLQGAGYTF
TRBV4-1	TRBJ1-2	CASSLATGGGYTF
TRBV7-9	TRBJ1-2	CASSPDRGIYGYTF
TRBV7-2	TRBJ1-4	CASSPDTGGNEKLFF
TRBV12-3/TRBV12-4	TRBJ2-7	CASSLGRGLPQYF
TRBV7-9	TRBJ2-7	CASSGPGQGTNEQYF
TRBV19	TRBJ1-2	CASNHGDSRRHGYTF